One T cell receptor (beta chain) is described in this entry. The antigen is not known. A single record per CDR3 protein comes from TCRdb applying MiXCR to the reads. The table shows 800,000 to 950,000 distinct CDR3 sequences, with around a third occurring only once. The data stem from a study of T cell repertoires in cytomegalovirus infection. Study information: Evidence of both CMV infection and a matching HLA type came from public TCR beta signatures. Whole-study results and caveats: HLA-C-restricted CMV clonotypes gave the most frequent clonotype in two of eight donors.

CDR1 is MNHEY, CDR2 SMNVEV, per germline (reference sequence). V lost 1 base and J lost 3, with 12 bases in between. CDR3 length: 15 residues. The sequences come from cultured CD8+ T cells from PBMCs, collected from culture after CMV antigen stimulation. This receptor was taken from a human donor in good health (CMV status not recorded). Some clones in this sample may be carry-over from other donors' samples. The chain couples TRBV27 to TRBJ1-1; D gene unclear. The DNA for the CDR3 is TGTGCCAGCAGTTTATTGGGCTTTCGTTACACTGAAGCTTTCTTT. This gives the protein CASSLLGFRYTEAFF.